The entry that follows covers one TCR beta chain sequence. The sample comes from a study of T cell changes during pregnancy in multiple sclerosis. CDR1 and CDR2 from the germline V gene are MNHEY and SMNVEV (reference sequence). The ends were cut back, 2 bases at V and 6 bases at J, with 16 bases in the middle. The CDR3 loop spans 15 amino acids. Produced via immunoSEQ multiplex PCR; TCRdb's table is partial and in-frame only. The sample lists about 51,000 clones, roughly 94% occurring once. This chain connects TRBV27 to TRBJ1-1; D is perhaps TRBD1 (5 bases). Sample: CD4+ T cells from peripheral blood mononuclear cells, taken in the second trimester of pregnancy. The origin of this receptor is a female donor with multiple sclerosis, enrolled in a pregnancy study. The CDR3 DNA reads TGTGCCAGCAGTTTAATCGTGGGGCGCCCCCCTGAAGCTTTCTTT. It is translated as CASSLIVGRPPEAFF.